This paragraph covers one T cell receptor beta chain sequence. This clonotype was detected a few times. Its specific antigen is unknown. No much larger clone exists at a distance of one base, and base qualities are not known. The data were taken from a study of T cells in Graves' hyperthyroidism and ophthalmopathy (dated by TCRdb to the late 2010s). Background on the whole study: Peripheral blood was sampled at the time of initial diagnosis, prior to any treatment. TCR V-J signatures able to tell the groups apart were searched for in a discovery cohort of 100 patients, of whom around 42 had Graves' ophthalmopathy and 57 had stable Graves' hyperthyroidism. An independent validation cohort of some 18 hyperthyroidism patients and more than 15 patients who later progressed to ophthalmopathy tested prospective prediction of ophthalmopathy. The 100 discovery patients were randomly split 7:3 into training and test sets. In several Graves' hyperthyroidism patients, the study also compared T-cell repertoires from thyroid tissue with T-cell repertoires from blood. After blood sampling, hyperthyroidism patients were treated with methimazole at a starting dose of 30 mg daily, and ophthalmopathy patients were treated with high-dose intravenous methylprednisolone. According to the paper, TCR Vbeta CDR3 sequencing was carried out on approximately 140 peripheral blood samples, which came from some 41 ophthalmopathy, some 73 hyperthyroidism and roughly 17 progressor patients. Study-level results and caveats: A model built on a 13 V-J signature distinguished ophthalmopathy from stable hyperthyroidism, reaching about 88% sensitivity and 81.08% specificity in cross-validation and 80%/75% in testing. Blood samples also contained most of the expanded thyroid clonotypes (frequency above 0.001), which suggests that blood repertoires may reflect thyroid immune responses. Sample size was not statistically predetermined, and investigators were not blinded to group allocation. During validation, the model predicted progression to ophthalmopathy a median of around six months ahead of onset, with around 65% sensitivity and around 72% specificity.

Ophthalmopathy patients had moderately to severely active disease, with a Clinical Activity Score of 3 or more, a NOSPECS grade of 4 or more, and a disease duration of less than 3 months. The study excluded patients with uncontrolled infections, other autoimmune diseases, pregnancy or lactation. Diagnoses were established on the basis of clinical symptoms, serum thyroxine and TRAb, thyroid ultrasound, and orbital computed tomography. PBMCs were separated from under 11 ml of fresh peripheral blood using Ficoll-Paque density gradient centrifugation. Trizol reagent was used to extract total RNA, and RNA quality was then checked on an Agilent 2100 Bioanalyzer. TCR beta CDR3 regions were amplified from RNA transcripts. The first round of RT-PCR for the TCR CDR3 was performed with the HTBI primer set and the Qiagen OneStep RT-PCR kit. The libraries were constructed in a second round of multiplex PCR and then size-selected and purified. Libraries were sequenced paired-end with 100 bp reads on an Illumina HiSeq2000. On the study's bioinformatics: SOAPnuke was used to process the raw data, throwing out any read that contained adapters or uncalled bases, had a mean Phred below 15, or lacked an exact constant-primer or identifier match. High-quality paired reads were merged using COPE v1.2.5, and each unique nucleotide sequence was defined as a clonotype. Clonotypes were aligned to IMGT TRBV, TRBD and TRBJ reference segments using MiTCR v1.1. Only V-J combinations with frequency above 0.0001, covering about 99% of repertoires, were analysed. A TCS score was defined as the ratio of F50 (clonal expansion) to E x V (chaos), with BLOSUM62-based TCRdist applied between CDR3 peptides within each V-J. Welch's t-statistics and random forest reduced approximately 520 V-J features to 13, which were used in a naive Bayes classifier (R e1071). TCRdb ran its own pipeline on the public reads, namely fastp trimming at Q25 and MiXCR clone calling, and kept in-frame beta chains. Duplicate CDR3 protein sequences are folded into a single record with the most common DNA and genes. TCRdb's processing, not the study's, gives the V and J calls here. This sample lists 600,000 to 650,000 distinct CDR3 sequences; around 20% were detected once. The top ten clonotypes cover roughly 30% of the sample.

V is shortened by 1 base, J by 7 bases, and the region joining them spans 16 bases. The germline V gene (reference sequence) specifies LNHNV as CDR1 and YYDKDF as CDR2. The CDR3 has 15 amino acids, counting the end cysteine and phenylalanine. CDR3 DNA only is kept here, 45 bases in frame from base 1. The receptor comes from a man aged 30 to 45 with Graves' ophthalmopathy. Sequenced input: blood. This sequence uses TRBV15 and TRBJ1-2; the D gene identity is not certain. The CDR3 reads as follows: CATSRGLDGKSGYTF. The sequenced DNA is TGTGCCACCAGCAGAGGCCTAGATGGAAAGAGTGGCTACACCTTC. The entire variable domain, with the stretches around the CDR3 drawn from the reference TRBV15 and TRBJ1-2 proteins, is DAMVIQNPRYQVTQFGKPVTLSCSQTLNHNVMYWYQQKSSQAPKLLFHYYDKDFNNEADTPDNFQSRRPNTSFCFLDIRSPGLGDTAMYLCATSRGLDGKSGYTFGSGTRLTVV.